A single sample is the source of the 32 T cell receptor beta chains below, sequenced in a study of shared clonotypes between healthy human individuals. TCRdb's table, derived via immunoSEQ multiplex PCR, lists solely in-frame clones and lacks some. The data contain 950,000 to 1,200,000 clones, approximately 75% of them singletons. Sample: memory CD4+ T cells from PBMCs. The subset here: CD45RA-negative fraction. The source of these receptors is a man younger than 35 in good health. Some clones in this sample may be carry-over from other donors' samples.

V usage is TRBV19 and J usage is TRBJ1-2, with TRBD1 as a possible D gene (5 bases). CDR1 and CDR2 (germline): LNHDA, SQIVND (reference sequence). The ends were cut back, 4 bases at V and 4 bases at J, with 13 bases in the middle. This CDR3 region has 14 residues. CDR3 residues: CASSTSRDGYGYTF. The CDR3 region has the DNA TGTGCCAGTAGTACGAGCCGGGACGGCTATGGCTACACCTTC.

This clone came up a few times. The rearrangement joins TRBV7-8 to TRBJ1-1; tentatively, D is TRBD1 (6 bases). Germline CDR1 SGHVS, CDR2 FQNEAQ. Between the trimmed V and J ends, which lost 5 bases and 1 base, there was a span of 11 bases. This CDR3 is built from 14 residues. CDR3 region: CASSLGHSNTEAFF. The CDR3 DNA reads TGTGCCAGCAGCCTGGGACATTCGAACACTGAAGCTTTCTTT.

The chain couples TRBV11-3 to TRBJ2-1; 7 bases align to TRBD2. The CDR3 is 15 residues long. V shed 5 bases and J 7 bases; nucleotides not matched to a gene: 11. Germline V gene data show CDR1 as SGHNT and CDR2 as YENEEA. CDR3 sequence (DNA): TGTGCCAGCAGCCCCCGGAGGGCGGGAGAGAATGAGCAGTTCTTC. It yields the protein CASSPRRAGENEQFF. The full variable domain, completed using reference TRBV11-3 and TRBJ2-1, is EAGVVQSPRYKIIEKKQPVAFWCNPISGHNTLYWYLQNLGQGPELLIRYENEEAVDDSQLPKDRFSAERLKGVDSTLKIQPAELGDSAVYLCASSPRRAGENEQFFGPGTRLTVL.

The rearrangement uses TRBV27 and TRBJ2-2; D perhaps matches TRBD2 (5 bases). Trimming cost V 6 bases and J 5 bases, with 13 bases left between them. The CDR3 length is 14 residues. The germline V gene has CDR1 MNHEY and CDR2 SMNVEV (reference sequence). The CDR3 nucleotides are TGTGCCAGCAGATCGGATTCGGGGACCGGGGAGCTGTTTTTT. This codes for CASRSDSGTGELFF.

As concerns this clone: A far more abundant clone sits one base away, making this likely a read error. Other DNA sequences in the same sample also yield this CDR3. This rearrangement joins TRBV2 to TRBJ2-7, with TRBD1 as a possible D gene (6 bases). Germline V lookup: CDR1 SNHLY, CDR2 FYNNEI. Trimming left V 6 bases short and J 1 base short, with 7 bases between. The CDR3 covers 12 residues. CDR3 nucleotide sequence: TGTGCCAGCAGGGACAGTTCCTACGAGCAGTACTTC. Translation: CASRDSSYEQYF.

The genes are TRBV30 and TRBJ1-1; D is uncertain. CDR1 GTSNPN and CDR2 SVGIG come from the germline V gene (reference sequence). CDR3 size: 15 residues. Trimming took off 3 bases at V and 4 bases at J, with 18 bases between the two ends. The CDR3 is CAWREQGFMGTEAFF. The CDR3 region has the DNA TGTGCCTGGAGGGAGCAAGGGTTCATGGGCACTGAAGCTTTCTTT.

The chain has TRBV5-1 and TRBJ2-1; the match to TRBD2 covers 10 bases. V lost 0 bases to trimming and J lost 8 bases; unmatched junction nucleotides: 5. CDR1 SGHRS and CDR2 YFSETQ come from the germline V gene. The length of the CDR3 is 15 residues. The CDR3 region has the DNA TGCGCCAGCAGCTTGGTGGGTCTAGCGGGAGATGAGCAGTTCTTC. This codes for CASSLVGLAGDEQFF.

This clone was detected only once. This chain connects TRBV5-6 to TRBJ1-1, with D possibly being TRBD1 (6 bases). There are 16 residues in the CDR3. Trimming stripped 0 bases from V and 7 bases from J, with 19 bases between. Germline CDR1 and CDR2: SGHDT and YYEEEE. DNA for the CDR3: TGTGCCAGCAGCTTGGTGGGGGCGCGGGACGTAGTTGAAGCTTTCTTT. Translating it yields CASSLVGARDVVEAFF.

The CDR3 protein is CASSSGTLGNTIYF. The CDR3 DNA is TGTGCCAGCAGCTCCGGGACGTTAGGAAACACCATATATTTT. The V and J genes are TRBV7-2 and TRBJ1-3; D is perhaps TRBD1 (5 bases). The V end was cut by 4 bases, the J end by 4 bases, with 11 bases between. Per germline, CDR1 SGHTA and CDR2 FQGNSA. The CDR3 runs 14 residues.

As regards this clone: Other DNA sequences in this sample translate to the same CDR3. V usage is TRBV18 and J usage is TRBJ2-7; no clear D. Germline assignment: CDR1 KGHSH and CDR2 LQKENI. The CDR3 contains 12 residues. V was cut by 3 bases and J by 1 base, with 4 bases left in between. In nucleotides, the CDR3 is TGTGCCAGCTCACCGAGTTCCTACGAGCAGTACTTC. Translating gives CASSPSSYEQYF.

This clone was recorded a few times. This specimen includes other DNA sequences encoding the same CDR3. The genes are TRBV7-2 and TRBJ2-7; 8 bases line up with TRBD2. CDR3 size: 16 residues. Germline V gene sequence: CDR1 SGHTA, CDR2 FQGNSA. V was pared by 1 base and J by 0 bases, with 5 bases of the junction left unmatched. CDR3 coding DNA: TGTGCCAGCAGCTTAGGCAGCGGGAGTCCCTCCTACGAGCAGTACTTC. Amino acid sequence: CASSLGSGSPSYEQYF.

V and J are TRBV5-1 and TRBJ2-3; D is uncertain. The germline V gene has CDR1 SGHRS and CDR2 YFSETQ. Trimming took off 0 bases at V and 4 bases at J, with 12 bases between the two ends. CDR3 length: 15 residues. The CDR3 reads CASSLAGRAADTQYF. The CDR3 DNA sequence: TGCGCCAGCAGCTTGGCCGGCCGGGCGGCAGATACGCAGTATTTT.

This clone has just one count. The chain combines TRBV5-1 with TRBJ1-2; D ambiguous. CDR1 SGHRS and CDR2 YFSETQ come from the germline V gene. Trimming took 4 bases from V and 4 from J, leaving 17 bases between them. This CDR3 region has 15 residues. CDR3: CASSPDGYGGYGYTF. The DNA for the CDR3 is TGCGCCAGCAGCCCGGACGGATACGGAGGCTATGGCTACACCTTC.

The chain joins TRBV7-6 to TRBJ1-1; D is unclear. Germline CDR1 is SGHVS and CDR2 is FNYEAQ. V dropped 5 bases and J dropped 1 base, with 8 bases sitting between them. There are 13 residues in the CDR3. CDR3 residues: CASSQLENTEAFF. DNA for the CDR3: TGTGCCAGCAGCCAACTGGAGAACACTGAAGCTTTCTTT.

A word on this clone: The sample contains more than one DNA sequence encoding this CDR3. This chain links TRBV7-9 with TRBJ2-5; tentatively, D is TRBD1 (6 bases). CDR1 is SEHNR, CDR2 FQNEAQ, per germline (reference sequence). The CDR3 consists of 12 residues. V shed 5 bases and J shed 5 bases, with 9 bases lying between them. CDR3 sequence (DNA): TGTGCCAGCAGCCCAACAGGGGAGACCCAGTACTTC. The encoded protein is CASSPTGETQYF.

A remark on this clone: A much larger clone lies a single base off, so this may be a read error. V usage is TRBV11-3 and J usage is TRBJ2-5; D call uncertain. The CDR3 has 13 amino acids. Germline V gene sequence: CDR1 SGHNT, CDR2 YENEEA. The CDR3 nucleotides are TGTGCCAGCAGCTTAGGGGTCCAAGGGACCCAGTACTTC. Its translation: CASSLGVQGTQYF.

CDR3 sequence: CASSSVRGLGTEAFF. CDR3 DNA: TGTGCCAGCAGCTCCGTACGGGGGTTGGGCACTGAAGCTTTCTTT. This chain uses TRBV6-5 with TRBJ1-1, with D perhaps matching TRBD1 (5 bases). CDR1 and CDR2 (germline): MNHEY, SVGAGI. The CDR3 length is 15 residues. V dropped 6 bases and J dropped 4 bases, with 18 bases sitting between them.

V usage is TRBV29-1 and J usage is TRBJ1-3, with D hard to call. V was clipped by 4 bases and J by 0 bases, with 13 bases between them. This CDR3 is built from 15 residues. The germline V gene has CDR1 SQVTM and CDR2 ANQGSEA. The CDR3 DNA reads TGCAGCGTTGCCCCGGATGCGAGCTCTGGAAACACCATATATTTT. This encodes CSVAPDASSGNTIYF.

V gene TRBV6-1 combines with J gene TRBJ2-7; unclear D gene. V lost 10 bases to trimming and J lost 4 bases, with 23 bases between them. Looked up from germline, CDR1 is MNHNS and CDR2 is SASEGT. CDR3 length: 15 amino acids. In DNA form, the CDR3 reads TGTGCCACCTCCCGGCGGTCCGACCTAGTGTACGAGCAGTACTTC. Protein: CATSRRSDLVYEQYF.

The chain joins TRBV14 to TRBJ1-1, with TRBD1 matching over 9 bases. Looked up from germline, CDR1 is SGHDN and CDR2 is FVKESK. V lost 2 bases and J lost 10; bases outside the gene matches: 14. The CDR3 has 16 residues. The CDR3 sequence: CASSQTRPGQGPGAFF. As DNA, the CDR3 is TGTGCCAGCAGCCAAACAAGACCGGGACAGGGCCCGGGAGCTTTCTTT.

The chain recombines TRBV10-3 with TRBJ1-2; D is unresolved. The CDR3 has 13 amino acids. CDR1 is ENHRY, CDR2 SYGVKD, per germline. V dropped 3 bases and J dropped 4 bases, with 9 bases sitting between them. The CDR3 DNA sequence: TGTGCCATCAGTGAACGACTGATCTATGGCTACACCTTC. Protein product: CAISERLIYGYTF.

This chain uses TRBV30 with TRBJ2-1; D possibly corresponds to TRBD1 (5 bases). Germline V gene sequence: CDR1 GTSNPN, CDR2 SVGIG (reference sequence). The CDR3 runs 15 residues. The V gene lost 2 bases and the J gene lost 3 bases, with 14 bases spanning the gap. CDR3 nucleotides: TGTGCCTGGAGTCAACAGGTTCGAATCTACAATGAGCAGTTCTTC. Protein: CAWSQQVRIYNEQFF.

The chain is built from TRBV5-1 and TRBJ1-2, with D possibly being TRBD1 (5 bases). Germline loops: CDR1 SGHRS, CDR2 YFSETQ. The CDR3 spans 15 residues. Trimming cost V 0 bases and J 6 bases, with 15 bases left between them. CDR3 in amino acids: CASSLASQGWDGYTF. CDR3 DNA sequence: TGCGCCAGCAGCTTGGCATCCCAGGGATGGGATGGCTACACCTTC.

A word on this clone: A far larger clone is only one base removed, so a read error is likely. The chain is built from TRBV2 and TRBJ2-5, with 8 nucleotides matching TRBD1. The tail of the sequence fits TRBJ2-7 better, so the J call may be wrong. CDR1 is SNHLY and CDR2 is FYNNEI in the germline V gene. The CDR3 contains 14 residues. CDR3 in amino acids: CARKQGGSSYEQYF. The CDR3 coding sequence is TGTGCCCGCAAACAGGGGGGTAGCTCCTACGAGCAGTACTTC.

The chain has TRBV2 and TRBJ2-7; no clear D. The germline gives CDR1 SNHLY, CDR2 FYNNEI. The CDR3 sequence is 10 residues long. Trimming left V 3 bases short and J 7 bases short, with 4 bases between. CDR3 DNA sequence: TGTGCCAGCAGTGAGGGGGAGCAGTACTTC. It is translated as CASSEGEQYF.

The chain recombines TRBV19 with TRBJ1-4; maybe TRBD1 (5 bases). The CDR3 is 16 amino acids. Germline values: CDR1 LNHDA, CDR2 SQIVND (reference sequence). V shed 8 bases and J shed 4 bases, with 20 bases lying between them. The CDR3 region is CASHERYGAYNEKLFF. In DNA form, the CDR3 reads TGTGCCAGTCATGAACGATATGGGGCTTATAATGAAAAACTGTTTTTT.

Here the CDR3 reads CASSLPPGQGQKSYEQYF. The DNA of the CDR3 is TGTGCCAGCAGCTTACCTCCGGGACAGGGCCAAAAAAGCTACGAGCAGTACTTC. The chain links TRBV11-2 to TRBJ2-7; 9 bases agree with TRBD1. Per the germline V gene, CDR1 is SGHAT and CDR2 is FQNNGV. The CDR3 sequence is 18 residues long. J gave up 3 bases and V 2 bases, and 14 bases lay outside the gene matches.

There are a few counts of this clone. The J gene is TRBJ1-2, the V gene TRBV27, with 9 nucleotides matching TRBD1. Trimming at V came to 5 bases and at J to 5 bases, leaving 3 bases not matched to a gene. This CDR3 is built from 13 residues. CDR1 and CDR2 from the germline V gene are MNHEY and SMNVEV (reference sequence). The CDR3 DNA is TGTGCCAGCAGTAAGGGACAGGGTTATGGCTACACCTTC. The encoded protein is CASSKGQGYGYTF.

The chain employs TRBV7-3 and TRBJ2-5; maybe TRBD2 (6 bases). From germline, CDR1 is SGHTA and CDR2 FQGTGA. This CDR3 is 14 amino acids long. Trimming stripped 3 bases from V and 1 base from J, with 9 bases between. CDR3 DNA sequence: TGTGCCAGCAGCTTCGGCGGGATCCAAGAGACCCAGTACTTC. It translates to CASSFGGIQETQYF.

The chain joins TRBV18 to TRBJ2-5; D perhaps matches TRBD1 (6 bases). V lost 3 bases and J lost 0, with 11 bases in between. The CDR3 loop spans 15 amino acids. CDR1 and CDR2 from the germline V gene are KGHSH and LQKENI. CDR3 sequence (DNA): TGTGCCAGCTCACCTCTAGGACAGCACCAAGAGACCCAGTACTTC. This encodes CASSPLGQHQETQYF.

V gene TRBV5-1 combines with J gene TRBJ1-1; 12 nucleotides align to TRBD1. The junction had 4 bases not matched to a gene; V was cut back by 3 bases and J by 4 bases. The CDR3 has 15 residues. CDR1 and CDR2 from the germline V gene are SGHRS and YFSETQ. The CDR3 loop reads CASSSGTGGFTEAFF. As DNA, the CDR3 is TGCGCCAGCAGCTCCGGGACAGGGGGCTTCACTGAAGCTTTCTTT.

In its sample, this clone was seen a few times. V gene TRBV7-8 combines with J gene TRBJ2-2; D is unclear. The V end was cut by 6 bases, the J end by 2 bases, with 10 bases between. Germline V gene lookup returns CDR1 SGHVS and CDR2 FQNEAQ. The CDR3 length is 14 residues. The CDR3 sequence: CASRSGPNTGELFF. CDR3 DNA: TGTGCCAGCAGGTCCGGGCCCAACACCGGGGAGCTGTTTTTT. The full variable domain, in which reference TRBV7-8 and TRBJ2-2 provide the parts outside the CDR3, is GAGVSQSPRYKVAKRGQDVALRCDPISGHVSLFWYQQALGQGPEFLTYFQNEAQLDKSGLPSDRFFAERPEGSVSTLKIQRTQQEDSAVYLCASRSGPNTGELFFGEGSRLTVL.